Shown below are 18 T cell receptor beta chains from a single sample sequenced in a study of lymphopenia after photon versus proton radiotherapy. Measured with immunoSEQ multiplex PCR; TCRdb has only the in-frame clones, and not every one. The table shows about 26,000 clones, with around 83% occurring only once. This specimen was peripheral blood, taken from a patient treated with photon-based radiotherapy. The receptors derive from a woman aged 50 to 65 with pancreatic cancer.

J is TRBJ1-5 and V is TRBV19; 9 bases line up with TRBD1. Trimming at V came to 7 bases and at J to 0 bases, leaving 13 bases not matched to a gene. In germline, CDR1 is LNHDA, CDR2 SQIVND (reference sequence). This CDR3 comprises 18 residues. The CDR3 here is CASTPGDRATVSNQPQHF. CDR3 sequence (DNA): TGTGCCAGTACCCCTGGGGACAGGGCTACGGTTAGCAATCAGCCCCAGCATTTT.

The gene calls are TRBV7-9 and TRBJ2-5; D might be TRBD1 (5 bases). Trimming removed 0 bases from V and 6 bases from J, with 11 bases in between. CDR1 SEHNR and CDR2 FQNEAQ come from the germline V gene (reference sequence). This CDR3 is built from 14 residues. The CDR3 region has the DNA TGTGCCAGCAGCTTAGCTTCACCAGGGAAGACCCAGTACTTC. This translates into CASSLASPGKTQYF.

This clone was detected once. The genes are TRBV5-1 and TRBJ2-1, with D possibly matching TRBD2 (5 bases). Germline assignment: CDR1 SGHRS and CDR2 YFSETQ. Trimming pared 0 bases from V and 0 bases from J, leaving 7 bases between. The CDR3 is 15 amino acids. CDR3 bases: TGCGCCAGCAGCTTGGACGGGGTCTCCTACAATGAGCAGTTCTTC. Its protein product is CASSLDGVSYNEQFF.

The V call is TRBV6-1, the J call TRBJ2-1; D perhaps matches TRBD2 (6 bases). V was cut by 0 bases and J by 4 bases, with 13 bases left in between. The germline CDR1 and CDR2 sequences are MNHNS and SASEGT. The CDR3 spans 16 residues. This CDR3 reads CASSEAPAGSYNEQFF. The CDR3 coding sequence is TGTGCCAGCAGTGAAGCGCCGGCGGGGAGTTACAATGAGCAGTTCTTC.

The rearrangement links TRBV2 to TRBJ2-1; D unresolved. This CDR3 has 15 residues. The V end lost 2 bases, the J end lost 1 base, and 9 bases lay between the germline ends. Germline V lookup: CDR1 SNHLY, CDR2 FYNNEI. The DNA of the CDR3 is TGTGCCAGCAGTGAACAGCCGTTATCCTACAATGAGCAGTTCTTC. Its translation: CASSEQPLSYNEQFF. The whole variable domain, filled in from reference TRBV2 and TRBJ2-1, reads EPEVTQTPSHQVTQMGQEVILRCVPISNHLYFYWYRQILGQKVEFLVSFYNNEISEKSEIFDDQFSVERPDGSNFTLKIRSTKLEDSAMYFCASSEQPLSYNEQFFGPGTRLTVL.

The rearrangement uses TRBV25-1 and TRBJ2-1; 10 nucleotides agree with TRBD2. Trimming cost V 5 bases and J 5 bases; bases outside gene matches: 3. Per the germline V gene, CDR1 is MGHDK and CDR2 is SYGVNS. CDR3 length equals 14 residues. CDR3: CASSLAGGNNEQFF. CDR3 nucleotide sequence: TGTGCCAGCAGTTTAGCGGGAGGAAACAATGAGCAGTTCTTC.

V and J are TRBV15 and TRBJ1-1; D unresolved. The CDR3 is 13 amino acids. V was pared by 3 bases and J by 0 bases, with 5 bases between. Looked up from germline, CDR1 is LNHNV and CDR2 is YYDKDF (reference sequence). This CDR3 is CATSREMNTEAFF. CDR3 in DNA: TGTGCCACCAGCAGGGAGATGAACACTGAAGCTTTCTTT.

The genes are TRBV6-1 and TRBJ1-3, with D unresolved. In germline, CDR1 is MNHNS, CDR2 SASEGT. V dropped 8 bases and J dropped 0 bases, with 11 bases sitting between them. CDR3 length equals 14 residues. CDR3 nucleotides: TGTGCCAGCGGTCCAACCTTCTCTGGAAACACCATATATTTT. Encoded protein: CASGPTFSGNTIYF.

The rearrangement uses TRBV6-6 and TRBJ1-1; 7 bases align to TRBD1. The CDR3 spans 13 residues. Germline loops: CDR1 MNHNY, CDR2 SVGAGI (reference sequence). V lost 6 bases to trimming and J lost 4 bases; unmatched junction nucleotides: 5. Here the CDR3 DNA reads TGTGCCAGCAGCAAACAGGGGAGCACTGAAGCTTTCTTT. Residues: CASSKQGSTEAFF.

V usage is TRBV6-5 and J usage is TRBJ2-2; TRBD1 is a possible D gene (6 bases). CDR3 length equals 15 residues. Trimming stripped 7 bases from V and 4 bases from J, with 16 bases between. Germline CDR1 reads MNHEY; CDR2 reads SVGAGI. Written as DNA, the CDR3 is TGTGCCAGCAAGGTCGGACAGTCGGGCACCGGGGAGCTGTTTTTT. Protein product: CASKVGQSGTGELFF.

The V call is TRBV5-6, the J call TRBJ2-2; 8 positions match TRBD1. V dropped 1 base and J dropped 6; count of bases not matched to a gene: 2. The CDR3 has 14 residues. Germline V gene data show CDR1 as SGHDT and CDR2 as YYEEEE. The CDR3 spells CASSLQGAAGELFF. Here the CDR3 DNA reads TGTGCCAGCAGCTTGCAGGGGGCCGCCGGGGAGCTGTTTTTT.

This rearrangement joins TRBV19 to TRBJ2-1; TRBD2 agrees at 7 bases. J gave up 2 bases and V 5 bases, and 3 bases lay outside the gene matches. The CDR3 runs to 14 residues. Per germline, CDR1 LNHDA and CDR2 SQIVND (reference sequence). This CDR3 is CASSFGGTYNEQFF. The CDR3 DNA follows: TGTGCCAGTAGTTTCGGGGGGACCTACAATGAGCAGTTCTTC.

This chain connects TRBV19 to TRBJ2-2, with TRBD2 identical over 14 bases. J was trimmed by 4 bases and V by 5 bases; bases with no gene match: 6. The CDR3 extends over 17 amino acids. The germline V gene has CDR1 LNHDA and CDR2 SQIVND (reference sequence). This chain's CDR3 is CASSEGLAGVRTGELFF. The CDR3 DNA follows: TGTGCCAGTAGTGAGGGACTAGCGGGAGTGCGCACCGGGGAGCTGTTTTTT.

This clone was seen a few times. The J gene is TRBJ2-7, the V gene TRBV28, with TRBD2 matching 9 bases. V trimming: 7 bases; J trimming: 4 bases; junction bases outside the gene matches: 8. The length of the CDR3 is 14 residues. The germline V gene encodes CDR1 MDHEN and CDR2 SYDVKM. The CDR3 bases are TGTGCCAGCACCCCGCTAGCGGGAAGGTACGAGCAGTACTTC. As protein: CASTPLAGRYEQYF.

The chain is built from TRBV6-5 and TRBJ2-1; D gene ambiguous. V was trimmed by 5 bases and J by 15 bases, leaving 17 bases between them. Germline V gene lookup returns CDR1 MNHEY and CDR2 SVGAGI. This CDR3 is 12 amino acids long. The CDR3 protein is CASSLPGDVTFF. The CDR3 nucleotides are TGTGCCAGCAGTCTCCCAGGAGACGTAACGTTCTTC.

The V and J genes are TRBV7-2 and TRBJ1-1; D possibly corresponds to TRBD1 (6 bases). Germline assignment: CDR1 SGHTA and CDR2 FQGNSA. The CDR3 spans 15 residues. Trimming stripped 0 bases from V and 0 bases from J, with 8 bases between. The CDR3 DNA sequence: TGTGCCAGCAGCTTAGCACAGGGCTTGAACACTGAAGCTTTCTTT. Translated, it gives CASSLAQGLNTEAFF.

V usage is TRBV9 and J usage is TRBJ2-2; TRBD2 matches 10 bases. The CDR3 is made up of 16 amino acids. In germline, CDR1 is SGDLS, CDR2 YYNGEE. The V and J ends lost 0 bases and 5 bases, in that order; junction bases with no gene match: 4. CDR3 DNA: TGTGCCAGCAGCGTAGGGCTAGCGGGAGTTACCGGGGAGCTGTTTTTT. It translates to CASSVGLAGVTGELFF.

This clone was observed a single time. The rearrangement joins TRBV27 to TRBJ2-3, with TRBD2 identical over 13 bases. Germline values: CDR1 MNHEY, CDR2 SMNVEV (reference sequence). The V and J ends lost 5 bases and 0 bases, in that order; junction bases with no gene match: 5. The CDR3 length is 17 residues. The chain's CDR3 is CASSPGLAGVSTDTQYF. The DNA for the CDR3 is TGTGCCAGCAGTCCAGGACTAGCGGGAGTCAGCACAGATACGCAGTATTTT.